This T cell receptor (beta chain) was sequenced in a study of identical twins. Germline-derived CDR1 and CDR2 are WNHNN and SYGVQD (reference sequence). The CDR3 extends over 15 amino acids. The V and J ends lost 0 bases and 2 bases respectively, with 11 bases between them. One entry per CDR3 protein, called by TCRdb with MiXCR from the 5' RACE reads. The sample holds 600,000 to 800,000 distinct CDR3 sequences, less than 25% seen once. Another study also made use of these data, one on T cells expressing NK-cell markers. That source adds: Among the eight sequenced donors, seven tested HCMV-seropositive and one tested seronegative. No clear determination of HCMV specificity was made for expanded NKG2C+ T cell clones.

The chain joins TRBV10-1 to TRBJ2-7; the D is unclear. The sequenced sample consisted of PBMCs. This TCR was sampled from a woman younger than 30 in good health. The CDR3 here is CASSESRQDTYEQYF. DNA of the CDR3: TGCGCCAGCAGTGAGTCGAGGCAAGATACCTACGAGCAGTACTTC.